This is a list of T cell receptor beta chains from one sample in a study of blood T cell repertoires in COVID-19. Sequenced by immunoSEQ multiplex PCR; TCRdb stores in-frame clones only, minus some. The sample consists of under 200,000 clones, about 85% of them appearing once. The sequenced sample was peripheral blood. These receptors were collected from a woman of 80 years or more with acute or convalescent COVID-19. Both conserved end residues are part of each CDR3. The D gene is left open where the match is weak.

V	D	J	CDR3
TRBV14	-	TRBJ1-3	CASSLLSPSSGNTIYF
TRBV18	TRBD1	TRBJ1-5	CASSPAGTGGDQPQHF
TRBV9	-	TRBJ1-3	CASSVGGDSGNTIYF
TRBV19	-	TRBJ2-5	CASSIEGGVSSQETQYF
TRBV5-1	-	TRBJ2-6	CASSLDSSIFRANVLTF
TRBV5-8	TRBD2	TRBJ2-1	CASSLTGLAGDEQFF
TRBV14	-	TRBJ2-1	CASSQRVSSYNEQFF
TRBV5-5	-	TRBJ1-2	CASSLPTNYGYTF
TRBV18	-	TRBJ2-7	CASSPKPQGMEEQYF
TRBV6-5	TRBD1	TRBJ1-1	CASSYSQGGSGTEAFF